The sequence of this T cell receptor beta chain was determined in a study of blood T cell repertoires in COVID-19. Looking at the study overall: Specimens from acute and convalescent COVID-19 originated in the United States, Italy and Spain. PBMCs, B-cell-depleted T cells, or T cells were the source of the cDNA or gDNA that made up the material.

The V and J ends lost 4 bases and 1 base, in that order; junction bases with no gene match: 8. This CDR3 is built from 16 residues. Germline assignment: CDR1 LNHDA and CDR2 SQIVND (reference sequence). In the source study's methods: From reference gene primer amplification, estimates of nucleated cell counts were derived. Data came from immunoSEQ multiplex PCR; TCRdb stores just in-frame clones and leaves some out. The V and J calls and the clone size are those of that table, but D and trimming were determined from the DNA. The repertoire holds 65,000 to 90,000 clones, with 70% to 85% as singletons. Sequences were obtained from peripheral blood. The sequence was obtained from a woman aged 60 to 75 with acute or convalescent COVID-19. This rearrangement joins TRBV19 to TRBJ1-1; 8 positions agree with TRBD1. The CDR3 coding sequence is TGTGCCAGTAGTACTCGACAGGGGTCACGGAACACTGAAGCTTTCTTT. It is translated as CASSTRQGSRNTEAFF.